The T cell receptor (beta chain) under discussion was sequenced for a study of tumor and adjacent non-tumor tissue in lung cancer. Study-level background: The cohort had approximately 12 adenocarcinoma, 2 squamous cell and 1 small cell patients. Samples averaged about 4.17 million productive TCRbeta reads each. Aged about 30 to 76 years, patients included nine to ten men and several women with stage I to III disease. Study outcomes and limitations: Patients with more diverse tumor TCRs had worse survival.

Details on this clonotype: The antigen is undetermined. A read error may produce the germline difference seen at one junction end.

A modified ARM-PCR protocol with three rounds of nested PCR amplified TCRbeta. TCRdb called the multiplex PCR reads again in MiXCR, with one record for every CDR3 protein. The repertoire includes roughly 76,000 distinct CDR3 sequences, about two thirds of them detected once, and around 13% sits in the top ten. This sample's RNA came from whole unsorted tissue. CDR3 length: 14 amino acids. Germline assignment: CDR1 MGHRA and CDR2 YSYEKL. Source material: lung tumor tissue. The chain has TRBV4-1 and TRBJ1-2; D is possibly TRBD1 (5 bases). This TCR was recovered from a woman aged 70 to 79 with non-small cell lung cancer. CDR3 amino acids: CASNQERQGYGYTF. Here the CDR3 DNA reads TGTGCCAGCAACCAAGAGCGGCAGGGCTATGGGTACACCTTC.